This T cell receptor beta chain emerged from a study of shared clonotypes between healthy human individuals. Whole-study context: Those who served as donors were two women and three men between the ages of 18 and 49. Findings and limits, study-wide: Among the subsets, naive ones generally showed larger estimated richness than memory ones. Naive CD4 clonotypes overlapped across a handful of donors at roughly 5%.

Regarding this clone: Its antigen is unidentified.

Germline V lookup: CDR1 SEHNR, CDR2 FQNEAQ (reference sequence). The CDR3 runs 15 residues. The V gene lost 5 bases and the J gene lost 6 bases, with 16 bases spanning the gap. Sequenced by immunoSEQ multiplex PCR; TCRdb stores in-frame clones only, minus some. The sample lists 1,400,000 or so clones, about 98.5% seen once, with approximately 0.38% in the top ten. The source of this sequence is a man under 40 in good health. Input material: naive CD4+ T cells sorted from blood. Subset of the sample: CD45RA+ positively selected. The rearrangement links TRBV7-9 to TRBJ2-2; D uncertain. The CDR3 bases are TGTGCCAGCAGCCCCTCTTCCCTGTACGCCGGGGAGCTGTTTTTT. Residues: CASSPSSLYAGELFF.